This TCR beta chain was obtained from a study of human T cells and chemical hapten exposure. Whole-study results and caveats: Among expanded TCRs, significantly more large CDR3 similarity clusters formed than among controls.

Unique molecular identifiers were affixed to discrete cDNA molecules within the library. The authors' processing: Sequenced samples showed a median of approximately 96,000 TCRs each, with counts running from approximately 20,000 to 700,000. TCRdb re-called the RACE reads with MiXCR, one entry per CDR3 protein. The V and J calls were not made by the authors but by TCRdb's processing. This table holds tens of thousands of distinct CDR3 sequences, approximately 10% found once. This clonotype was observed a few times. Antigen: not known. As for time point: patch test 2, 6 weeks after DPC sensitization. The sample's treatment: therapeutic diphenylcyclopropenone sensitization with weekly scalp DPC. Sequencing started from total RNA isolated from unfractionated whole blood. V was trimmed by 5 bases and J by 4 bases, leaving 16 bases between them. Germline V gene data show CDR1 as SGHDT and CDR2 as YYEEEE. CDR3 length: 14 amino acids.

Sample: whole blood, taken in connection with sensitization to the hapten diphenylcyclopropenone (DPC). The chain carries TRBV5-6 and TRBJ2-7; maybe TRBD2 (7 bases). The receptor was isolated from a woman aged 25 to 39 with alopecia areata. Some clones in this sample may be carry-over from other donors' samples. CDR3 sequence reads: CASSLFGGLYEQYF. DNA of the CDR3: TGTGCCAGCAGTTTGTTCGGGGGGCTGTACGAGCAGTACTTC.